This T cell receptor (beta chain) was found in a study of siplizumab effects on memory and regulatory T cells. Overall study findings and caveats: Naive T cells, seemingly more diverse than memory cells, seemed major alloresponse contributors.

About this clone itself: As yet, its antigen is unknown.

Measured with immunoSEQ multiplex PCR; TCRdb has only the in-frame clones, and not every one. The sample holds 95,000 to 130,000 clones; roughly 94% are singletons and the top ten take roughly 1.5%. Sample: non-Treg CD4+ T cells sorted from blood. The receptor comes from a human donor in good health.

CDR3 nucleotide sequence: TGCGCCAGCAGCTTCACGGGCACCGGGGAGCTGTTTTTT. Its protein product is CASSFTGTGELFF. V is TRBV5-1 and J is TRBJ2-2; D is ambiguous. CDR1 SGHRS and CDR2 YFSETQ come from the germline V gene. The V and J ends lost 2 bases and 4 bases respectively, with 6 bases between them. There are 13 residues in the CDR3.